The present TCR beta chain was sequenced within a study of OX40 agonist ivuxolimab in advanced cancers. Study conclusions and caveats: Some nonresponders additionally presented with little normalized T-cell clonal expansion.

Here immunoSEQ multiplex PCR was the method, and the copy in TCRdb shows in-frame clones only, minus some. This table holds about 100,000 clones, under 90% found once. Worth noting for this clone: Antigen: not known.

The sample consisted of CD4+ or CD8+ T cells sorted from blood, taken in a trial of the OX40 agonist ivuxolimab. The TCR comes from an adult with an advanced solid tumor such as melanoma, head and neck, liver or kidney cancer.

Written as DNA, the CDR3 is TGCGCCAGCAGTCAATCGCTTAACGGGACAGGGACGCATAATCAGCCCCAGCATTTT. Amino acid sequence: CASSQSLNGTGTHNQPQHF. The chain uses TRBV23-1 and TRBJ1-5, with 9 bases aligning to TRBD1. TRBV23-1 is filed as an ORF, its function uncertain. J lost 4 bases, V lost 0 bases, and 13 bases had no gene match. This CDR3 region has 19 residues.